Below are 9 T cell receptor beta chains sequenced from a single sample in a study of blood T cell repertoires in COVID-19. Sequencing was performed with immunoSEQ multiplex PCR; in TCRdb, only in-frame clones are kept and a portion is missing. The sample has under 300,000 clones; roughly 87% are singletons. The specimen sequenced was PBMCs or T cells enriched from blood (not recorded which). These receptors originate from a woman in her thirties with acute COVID-19.

This clone was seen a handful of times. The chain is built from TRBV19 and TRBJ2-7, with a possible D match to TRBD1 (5 bases). The germline V gene encodes CDR1 LNHDA and CDR2 SQIVND (reference sequence). The CDR3 has 13 residues. Deletions cut 3 bases from V and 3 bases from J, with 9 bases between. The CDR3 here is CASSIDRHYEQYF. Written as DNA, the CDR3 is TGTGCCAGTAGTATCGACAGACACTACGAGCAGTACTTC.

V gene TRBV10-3 combines with J gene TRBJ2-7; TRBD2 might be the D (6 bases). The CDR3 length is 14 residues. CDR1 is ENHRY and CDR2 is SYGVKD in the germline V gene. V lost 5 bases and J lost 2, with 13 bases in between. CDR3 sequence reads: CAISTSGLAYEQYF. The CDR3 DNA reads as TGTGCCATCAGTACCAGCGGGCTCGCCTACGAGCAGTACTTC.

The chain employs TRBV6-5 and TRBJ1-5; no clear D gene. The CDR3 contains 13 residues. Per the germline V gene, CDR1 is MNHEY and CDR2 is SVGAGI. Between the trimmed V and J ends, which lost 0 bases and 4 bases, there was a span of 4 bases. CDR3 sequence: CASSYSTNQPQHF. In nucleotides, the CDR3 is TGTGCCAGCAGTTACTCGACTAATCAGCCCCAGCATTTT.

This sequence joins TRBV5-4 and TRBJ1-6, with 8 positions matching TRBD1. The CDR3 loop spans 15 amino acids. Germline CDR1 is SGHNT and CDR2 is YYREEE (reference sequence). Germline trimming cut 4 bases from V and 6 bases from J; bases unmatched to any gene: 6. CDR3 in amino acids: CASSKGQELNSPLHF. CDR3 coding DNA: TGTGCCAGCAGCAAGGGACAGGAGCTTAATTCACCCCTCCACTTT.

The chain has TRBV28 and TRBJ1-2; 7 bases align to TRBD1. This CDR3 has 13 residues. After removal of 7 bases from V and 4 bases from J, the junction contained 6 bases not matched to a gene. From germline, CDR1 is MDHEN and CDR2 SYDVKM. CDR3 protein: CASIGGPLYGYTF. CDR3 in DNA: TGTGCCAGCATAGGGGGCCCGCTCTATGGCTACACCTTC.

The CDR3 region is CASRPTGKGRTEAFF. CDR3 nucleotide sequence: TGTGCCAGCAGACCAACAGGGAAGGGTCGCACTGAAGCTTTCTTT. The V call is TRBV2, the J call TRBJ1-1; possibly TRBD1 for D (6 bases). V dropped 6 bases and J dropped 4 bases, with 18 bases sitting between them. CDR3 length: 15 residues. From germline, CDR1 is SNHLY and CDR2 FYNNEI.

This sequence joins TRBV5-1 and TRBJ1-6; D is possibly TRBD1 (5 bases). The CDR3 runs 15 residues. Trimming stripped 0 bases from V and 6 bases from J, with 10 bases between. Per the germline V gene, CDR1 is SGHRS and CDR2 is YFSETQ. CDR3: CASSLVLGGNSPLHF. The CDR3 DNA sequence: TGCGCCAGCAGCTTGGTACTCGGGGGTAATTCACCCCTCCACTTT.

V is TRBV12-3 or TRBV12-4 and J is TRBJ1-1; 9 nucleotides line up with TRBD1. The CDR3 is 13 residues long. With V trimmed by 10 bases and J by 4 bases, 7 bases remained unmatched. CDR3 DNA sequence: TGTGCCACAAGACAGGGGGAGGGCACTGAAGCTTTCTTT. This codes for CATRQGEGTEAFF.

The V call is TRBV5-1, the J call TRBJ1-6; tentatively, D is TRBD1 (5 bases). V was trimmed by 4 bases and J by 5 bases, leaving 13 bases between them. This CDR3 has 15 residues. Germline V gives CDR1 SGHRS, CDR2 YFSETQ. CDR3 nucleotide sequence: TGCGCCAGCAGCCCAGTCGACAGCAATAATTCACCCCTCCACTTT. It codes for CASSPVDSNNSPLHF.